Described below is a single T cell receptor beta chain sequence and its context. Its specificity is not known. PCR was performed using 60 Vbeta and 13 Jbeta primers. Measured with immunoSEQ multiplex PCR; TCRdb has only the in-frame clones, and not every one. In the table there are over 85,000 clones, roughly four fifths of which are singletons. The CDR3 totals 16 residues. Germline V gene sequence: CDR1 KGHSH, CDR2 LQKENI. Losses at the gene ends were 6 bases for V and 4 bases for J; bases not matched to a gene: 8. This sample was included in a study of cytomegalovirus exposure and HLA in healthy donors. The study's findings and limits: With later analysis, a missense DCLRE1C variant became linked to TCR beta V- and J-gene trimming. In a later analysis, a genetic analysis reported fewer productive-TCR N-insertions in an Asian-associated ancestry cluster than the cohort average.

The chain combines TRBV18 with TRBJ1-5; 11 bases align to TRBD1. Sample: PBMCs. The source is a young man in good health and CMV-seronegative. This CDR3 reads CASSPQGDRGNQPQHF. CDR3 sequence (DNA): TGTGCCAGCTCCCCCCAGGGGGACAGGGGGAATCAGCCCCAGCATTTT.